A single sample gave rise to the 20 T cell receptor beta chains below, sequenced in a study of persistence of HIV-infected CD4 T cells. This was the immunoSEQ version 4 assay in survey mode. Profiled with immunoSEQ multiplex PCR; TCRdb holds only in-frame clones, not every one. The sample includes more than 30,000 clones, approximately 78% seen only once; the top ten take 0.85% to 1%. Their cognate antigens are unknown. Overlapping HIV-1 Gag 15-mer peptides at around 0.91 ug per peptide per mL were used. Sorted nonresponding memory CD4+ T cells were CD40L-negative, CD69-negative, CD45RO-high. Sequenced here: cultured CD4+ T cells from PBMCs, sampled from a patient who received antiretroviral therapy. The origin of the receptors is an adult with HIV. The donor label of this sample is uncertain.

The chain has TRBV20-1 and TRBJ2-1, with a weak D call TRBD2 (5 bases). The CDR3 runs to 12 residues. The V and J ends lost 3 bases and 5 bases respectively, with 8 bases between them. Germline lookup yields CDR1 DFQATT and CDR2 SNEGSKA (reference sequence). The CDR3 protein is CSASRRNNEQFF. CDR3 DNA sequence: TGCAGTGCTAGTAGGAGGAACAATGAGCAGTTCTTC.

This rearrangement joins TRBV2 to TRBJ1-2; 8 bases fit TRBD1. In germline, CDR1 is SNHLY, CDR2 FYNNEI. V lost 4 bases to trimming and J lost 2 bases; unmatched junction nucleotides: 3. The CDR3 is 14 residues long. CDR3 in DNA: TGTGCCAGCAGTGGGGGACAGGAAAACTATGGCTACACCTTC. Translated, it gives CASSGGQENYGYTF.

This chain connects TRBV15 to TRBJ2-3; D perhaps matches TRBD1 (6 bases). Germline loops: CDR1 LNHNV, CDR2 YYDKDF (reference sequence). The CDR3 contains 19 residues. V was trimmed by 3 bases and J by 2 bases, leaving 24 bases between them. CDR3 sequence: CATSREPDFQGRPTDTQYF. CDR3 nucleotides: TGTGCCACCAGCAGGGAACCCGACTTCCAGGGGCGTCCCACAGATACGCAGTATTTT. The entire variable domain, with the rest obtained from reference TRBV15 and TRBJ2-3, is as follows: DAMVIQNPRYQVTQFGKPVTLSCSQTLNHNVMYWYQQKSSQAPKLLFHYYDKDFNNEADTPDNFQSRRPNTSFCFLDIRSPGLGDTAMYLCATSREPDFQGRPTDTQYFGPGTRLTVL.

This chain connects TRBV3-1 (or the pseudogene TRBV3-2) to TRBJ1-2; no reliable D call. The CDR3 is 14 residues long. The germline V and J ends were trimmed by 0 bases and 6 bases, with 11 bases remaining between them. Germline V gene lookup returns CDR1 LGHDT and CDR2 YNNKEL (reference sequence). CDR3 amino acids: CASSQDPLTHGYTF. The CDR3 coding sequence is TGTGCCAGCAGCCAAGACCCTCTCACGCATGGCTACACCTTC.

On this clone: Relative to the germline gene, one junction end is altered; a read error may explain this. This sample includes further DNA sequences coding for the same CDR3. The gene calls are TRBV2 and TRBJ2-3; D gene uncertain. The CDR3 contains 14 residues. The germline gives CDR1 SNHLY, CDR2 FYNNEI. In nucleotides, the CDR3 is TGTGCCAGCCGTGCGCGGCATTCAACAGATACGCAGTACTTT. Translation gives CASRARHSTDTQYF.

The CDR3, as DNA: TGTGCCAGTAAAAATGAAAAACTGTTTTTT. Translated: CASKNEKLFF. The V call is TRBV19, the J call TRBJ1-4; D is undetermined. This CDR3 comprises 10 residues. Germline V gene lookup returns CDR1 LNHDA and CDR2 SQIVND (reference sequence). V lost 7 bases to trimming and J lost 5 bases, with 2 bases between them.

The rearrangement uses TRBV5-4 and TRBJ1-1, with D hard to call. Trimming cost V 4 bases and J 4 bases, with 14 bases left between them. Looked up from germline, CDR1 is SGHNT and CDR2 is YYREEE (reference sequence). The CDR3 length is 14 residues. CDR3 amino acids: CASSPDFVGTEAFF. The CDR3 coding sequence is TGTGCCAGCAGCCCGGACTTCGTGGGCACTGAAGCTTTCTTT.

This chain uses TRBV7-3 with TRBJ2-1, with D unclear. The CDR3 has 14 residues. Per germline, CDR1 SGHTA and CDR2 FQGTGA. Trimming took off 0 bases at V and 7 bases at J, with 10 bases between the two ends. CDR3 amino acids: CASSLTSTKNEQFF. The CDR3 region has the DNA TGTGCCAGCAGCTTAACTAGTACGAAGAATGAGCAGTTCTTC.

V and J are TRBV5-1 and TRBJ2-2; either TRBD1 or TRBD2 may supply D (5 bases each). V lost 1 base and J 5 bases, leaving 12 bases between the germline ends. Germline values: CDR1 SGHRS, CDR2 YFSETQ. This CDR3 contains 15 residues. Here the CDR3 reads CASSLNGALTGELFF. DNA for the CDR3: TGCGCCAGCAGCTTGAACGGGGCCCTAACCGGGGAGCTGTTTTTT. The full variable domain, with the rest looked up from reference TRBV5-1 and TRBJ2-2, is KAGVTQTPRYLIKTRGQQVTLSCSPISGHRSVSWYQQTPGQGLQFLFEYFSETQRNKGNFPGRFSGRQFSNSRSEMNVSTLELGDSALYLCASSLNGALTGELFFGEGSRLTVL.

The gene calls are TRBV9 and TRBJ1-2, with a tentative D call TRBD1 (5 bases). The germline V gene encodes CDR1 SGDLS and CDR2 YYNGEE. V was shortened by 4 bases and J by 1 base, with 14 bases between the two germline ends. The CDR3 loop spans 15 amino acids. The CDR3: CASSFRDGFNYGYTF. The CDR3 DNA reads as TGTGCCAGCAGCTTCCGGGACGGCTTTAACTATGGCTACACCTTC. Filled out from reference TRBV9 and TRBJ1-2, the complete variable domain reads DSGVTQTPKHLITATGQRVTLRCSPRSGDLSVYWYQQSLDQGLQFLIQYYNGEERAKGNILERFSAQQFPDLHSELNLSSLELGDSALYFCASSFRDGFNYGYTFGSGTRLTVV.

The chain has TRBV13 and TRBJ2-5; 7 bases agree with TRBD1. Germline V gene lookup returns CDR1 PRHDT and CDR2 FYEKMQ (reference sequence). The V gene end was trimmed by 5 bases and the J gene end by 4 bases; junction bases not matched to a gene: 4. CDR3 length: 13 residues. In DNA form, the CDR3 reads TGTGCCAGCAGCATAAACAGGGGAGAGACCCAGTACTTC. Residues: CASSINRGETQYF.

The chain has TRBV12-3 or TRBV12-4 and TRBJ1-3, with TRBD1 identical over 9 bases. After removal of 11 bases from V and 6 bases from J, the junction contained 8 bases not matched to a gene. The CDR3 runs to 13 residues. This CDR3 is CAVRDRVKNTIYF. Here the CDR3 DNA reads TGTGCCGTTCGGGACAGGGTAAAAAACACCATATATTTT.

The CDR3 bases are TGTGCCAGTAGCCGTCCGAAGACAGGGAACACTGAAGCTTTCTTT. This gives the protein CASSRPKTGNTEAFF. The rearrangement links TRBV19 to TRBJ1-1; D possibly corresponds to TRBD1 (6 bases). CDR3 length: 15 amino acids. CDR1 and CDR2 (germline): LNHDA, SQIVND (reference sequence). V was clipped by 6 bases and J by 1 base, with 15 bases between them. Supplemented by reference TRBV19 and TRBJ1-1, the full variable domain reads DGGITQSPKYLFRKEGQNVTLSCEQNLNHDAMYWYRQDPGQGLRLIYYSQIVNDFQKGDIAEGYSVSREKKESFPLTVTSAQKNPTAFYLCASSRPKTGNTEAFFGQGTRLTVV.

The chain combines TRBV19 with TRBJ2-7; TRBD1 agrees at 7 bases. Germline V gene data show CDR1 as LNHDA and CDR2 as SQIVND (reference sequence). The CDR3 loop spans 14 amino acids. Trimming at V came to 5 bases and at J to 5 bases, leaving 9 bases not matched to a gene. This chain's CDR3 is CASSARQGSHEQYV. CDR3 DNA: TGTGCCAGTAGTGCGCGACAGGGCAGCCACGAGCAGTACGTC.

The chain links TRBV15 to TRBJ1-4, with D unclear. In germline, CDR1 is LNHNV, CDR2 YYDKDF (reference sequence). The CDR3 totals 14 residues. Trimming cost V 3 bases and J 8 bases, with 13 bases left between them. This chain's CDR3 is CATSSPQREEKLFF. CDR3 in DNA: TGTGCCACCAGCAGTCCCCAAAGAGAGGAAAAACTGTTTTTT.

Here the CDR3 DNA reads TGTGCCAGCCGACCAGCGGGGGGTCAAGAGACCCAGTACTTC. This codes for CASRPAGGQETQYF. This chain uses TRBV3-1 (or the pseudogene TRBV3-2) with TRBJ2-5, with TRBD2 matching 9 bases. The CDR3 is 14 amino acids. Germline V gives CDR1 LGHDT, CDR2 YNNKEL (reference sequence). The J segment lost 2 bases and the V segment lost 8 bases, leaving 6 bases of the junction unmatched.

This chain uses TRBV5-1 with TRBJ1-2; tentatively, D is TRBD1 (5 bases). In germline, CDR1 is SGHRS, CDR2 YFSETQ. Between the trimmed V and J ends, which lost 0 bases and 5 bases, there was a span of 14 bases. CDR3 length: 15 amino acids. This CDR3 reads CASSLDVRGLYGYTF. DNA of the CDR3: TGCGCCAGCAGCTTGGATGTGAGGGGCCTGTATGGCTACACCTTC. Looking up the rest from reference TRBV5-1 and TRBJ1-2 gives the full variable domain: KAGVTQTPRYLIKTRGQQVTLSCSPISGHRSVSWYQQTPGQGLQFLFEYFSETQRNKGNFPGRFSGRQFSNSRSEMNVSTLELGDSALYLCASSLDVRGLYGYTFGSGTRLTVV.

This clone was seen a few times. The sample contains more than one DNA sequence encoding this CDR3. V is TRBV6-5 and J is TRBJ1-1; D is undetermined. Looked up from germline, CDR1 is MNHEY and CDR2 is SVGAGI. V lost 4 bases and J lost 1, with 7 bases in between. CDR3 length: 13 amino acids. For the CDR3, the DNA is TGTGCCAGCAGTTGGGATACGAACACTGAAGCTTTCTTT. Residues: CASSWDTNTEAFF.

The rearrangement uses TRBV5-4 and TRBJ2-1, with TRBD2 identical over 7 bases. The CDR3 extends over 14 amino acids. Trimming took 5 bases from V and 5 from J; bases not matched to a gene: 7. Looked up from germline, CDR1 is SGHNT and CDR2 is YYREEE (reference sequence). CDR3 sequence (DNA): TGTGCCAGCAGTGGCGGGGGACGCAACAATGAGCAGTTCTTC. This codes for CASSGGGRNNEQFF.

The chain recombines TRBV9 with TRBJ2-3, with D possibly being TRBD1 (5 bases). Germline CDR1 is SGDLS and CDR2 is YYNGEE. V shed 3 bases and J shed 3 bases, with 11 bases lying between them. This CDR3 contains 14 residues. The CDR3 loop is CASSDGHDTDTQYF. CDR3 coding DNA: TGTGCCAGCAGCGACGGACACGATACAGATACGCAGTATTTT.